The rows below give T cell receptor beta chains drawn from one sample of a study of blood T cell repertoires in COVID-19. Generated by immunoSEQ multiplex PCR, the TCRdb table keeps only in-frame clones and is missing some. This table holds 110,000 or so clones, around 88% found once. The specimen was peripheral blood. These receptors all stem from a human donor with acute or convalescent COVID-19. The donor label of this sample is uncertain. Both conserved end residues are part of each CDR3. A D gene is named only where the DNA matches it firmly. Clone size is shown for a subset of rows, as once, few, many or a class of expanded clone.

clone_size j_call d_call v_call cdr3_nt cdr3_aa
- TRBJ1-1 - TRBV5-1 TGCGCCAGCAGCTTGGCCGGGAAGAACACTGAAGCTTTCTTT CASSLAGKNTEAFF
- TRBJ1-2 TRBD1 TRBV3-1/TRBV3-2 TGTGCCAGCAGCCAGCAACCGGGACAGGGTTATGGCTACACCTTC CASSQQPGQGYGYTF
few TRBJ2-3 TRBD2 TRBV11-3 TGTGCCAGCAGTACCGGGACTAGCGGGGAAACAGATACGCAGTATTTT CASSTGTSGETDTQYF
- TRBJ2-5 TRBD1 TRBV27 TGTGCCAGCAAGCCGGGACAGGGAATCCAAGAGACCCAGTACTTC CASKPGQGIQETQYF
- TRBJ2-1 TRBD2 TRBV7-9 TGTGCCAGCAGCTTTAGCGGGAGAAGTGACAATGAGCAGTTCTTC CASSFSGRSDNEQFF
- TRBJ1-4 TRBD1 TRBV6-5 TGTGCCAGCAGTCGACAGGGGGCGCGTGAAAAACTGTTTTTT CASSRQGAREKLFF
- TRBJ2-3 - TRBV7-9 TGTGCCAGCAGCTCTATCACAGATACGCAGTATTTT CASSSITDTQYF
once TRBJ1-2 TRBD1 TRBV28 TGTGCCAGCAGTTATAGAGACAGGGGCGGCGGCTACACCTTC CASSYRDRGGGYTF
- TRBJ1-2 TRBD1 TRBV5-6 TGTGCCAGCACCCAGGGACAGGGGGACTATGGCTACACCTTC CASTQGQGDYGYTF
- TRBJ1-1 - TRBV9 TGTGCCAGCAGCGTCCTAAGGGGGGGGAACACTGAAGCTTTCTTT CASSVLRGGNTEAFF
- TRBJ2-5 TRBD1 TRBV6-2/TRBV6-3 TGTGCCAGCAGTTACGGGACAGACTACAGAGAGACCCAGTACTTC CASSYGTDYRETQYF
- TRBJ1-1 - TRBV5-1 TGCGCCAGCAGCTTGGAGGGAGGGATGAACACTGAAGCTTTCTTT CASSLEGGMNTEAFF
- TRBJ1-2 TRBD1 TRBV19 TGTGCCAGTAGTATAGATCGACCGGGACAGGGATATAGCTATGGCTACACCTTC CASSIDRPGQGYSYGYTF
- TRBJ2-1 - TRBV2 TGTGCCAGCAGTGAATGGTGGCGCGGGACGGACTACAATGAGCAGTTCTTC CASSEWWRGTDYNEQFF
- TRBJ1-6 - TRBV7-9 TGTGCCAGCAGCCCACGGACTGATTATTCACCCCTCCACTTT CASSPRTDYSPLHF
- TRBJ1-4 TRBD1 TRBV7-9 TGTGCCAGCAGCCCTGGCGACAGGGGTAATGAAAAACTGTTTTTT CASSPGDRGNEKLFF
- TRBJ2-2 TRBD1 TRBV9 TGTGCCAGCAGCCCCCTCAGGGACAGGGGGAACACCGGGGAGCTGTTTTTT CASSPLRDRGNTGELFF
- TRBJ2-5 - TRBV28 TGTGCCAGCAGCCCCCCGAGGGACCAAGAGACCCAGTACTTC CASSPPRDQETQYF
- TRBJ2-7 - TRBV6-5 TGTGCCAGCAGCTATACAGGGATCGAGCAGTACTTC CASSYTGIEQYF
- TRBJ1-1 TRBD1 TRBV5-1 TGCGCCAGCAGCTTTGGACAGGGTTACACTGAAGCTTTCTTT CASSFGQGYTEAFF
- TRBJ2-7 TRBD2 TRBV7-9 TGTGCCAGCAGCTTTGACGGGACTATCTCCTACGAGCAGTACTTC CASSFDGTISYEQYF
- TRBJ2-7 - TRBV5-1 TGCGCCAGCAGCTTGGACGGGGTCCCTACCTACGAGCAGTACTTC CASSLDGVPTYEQYF
- TRBJ2-3 - TRBV24-1 TGTGCCACTTCCGGGCAGGGCGGTACAGATACGCAGTATTTT CATSGQGGTDTQYF
- TRBJ1-1 TRBD1 TRBV7-2 TGTGCCAGCAGCTTAGGACAGGGGGCAGGCACTGAAGCTTTCTTT CASSLGQGAGTEAFF
- TRBJ1-2 - TRBV7-2 TGTGCCAGCAGTCCGGACAGAAACTATGGCTACACCTTC CASSPDRNYGYTF
- TRBJ1-2 - TRBV2 TGTGCCAGCAGTCGACAGCTCTCTGGCTACACCTTC CASSRQLSGYTF
- TRBJ2-1 TRBD1 TRBV27 TGTGCCAGCAGCCGACAGGGTTGGAATGAGCAGTTCTTC CASSRQGWNEQFF